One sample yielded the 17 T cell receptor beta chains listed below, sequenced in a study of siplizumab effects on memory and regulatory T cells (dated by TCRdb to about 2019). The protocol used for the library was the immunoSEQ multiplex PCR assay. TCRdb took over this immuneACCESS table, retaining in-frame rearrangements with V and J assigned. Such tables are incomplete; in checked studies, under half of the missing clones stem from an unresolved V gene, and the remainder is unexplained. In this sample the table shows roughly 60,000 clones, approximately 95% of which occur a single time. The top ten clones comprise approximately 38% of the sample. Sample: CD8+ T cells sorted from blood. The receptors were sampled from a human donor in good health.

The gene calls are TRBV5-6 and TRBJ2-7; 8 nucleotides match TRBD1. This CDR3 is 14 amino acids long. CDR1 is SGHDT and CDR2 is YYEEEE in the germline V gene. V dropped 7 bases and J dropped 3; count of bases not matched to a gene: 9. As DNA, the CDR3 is TGTGCCAGCCCGGCCGGGACAGGTTTCTACGAGCAGTACTTC. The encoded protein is CASPAGTGFYEQYF.

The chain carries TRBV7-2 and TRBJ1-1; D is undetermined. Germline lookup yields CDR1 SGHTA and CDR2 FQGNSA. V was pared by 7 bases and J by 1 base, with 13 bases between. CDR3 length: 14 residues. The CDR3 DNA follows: TGTGCCAGCACCCTTGCGGCCGGGAACACTGAAGCTTTCTTT. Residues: CASTLAAGNTEAFF.

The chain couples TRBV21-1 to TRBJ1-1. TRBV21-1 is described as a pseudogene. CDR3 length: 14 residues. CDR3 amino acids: CASSKELGFPEAFF. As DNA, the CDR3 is TGTGCCAGCAGCAAAGAACTAGGGTTTCCTGAAGCTTTCTTT.

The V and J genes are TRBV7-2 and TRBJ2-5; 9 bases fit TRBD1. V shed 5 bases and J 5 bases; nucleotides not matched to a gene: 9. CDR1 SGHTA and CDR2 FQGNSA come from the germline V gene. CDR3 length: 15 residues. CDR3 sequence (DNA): TGTGCCAGCAGCGACCGGGACAGGGATGAGGAGACCCAGTACTTC. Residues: CASSDRDRDEETQYF.

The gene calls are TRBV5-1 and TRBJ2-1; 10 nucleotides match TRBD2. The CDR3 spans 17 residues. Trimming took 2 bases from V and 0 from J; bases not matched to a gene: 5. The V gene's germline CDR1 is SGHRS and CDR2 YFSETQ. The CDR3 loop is CASSFTGLASSYNEQFF. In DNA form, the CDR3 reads TGCGCCAGCAGCTTTACGGGACTAGCGAGCTCCTACAATGAGCAGTTCTTC.

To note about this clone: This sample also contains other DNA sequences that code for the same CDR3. The CDR3 sequence is CASSPDRGENQPQHF. The CDR3 DNA sequence: TGTGCCAGTAGTCCCGACAGGGGGGAAAATCAGCCCCAGCATTTT. The chain employs TRBV19 and TRBJ1-5, with 9 bases lining up with TRBD1. The V gene end was trimmed by 5 bases and the J gene end by 4 bases; junction bases not matched to a gene: 6. The length of the CDR3 is 15 residues. Per germline, CDR1 LNHDA and CDR2 SQIVND (reference sequence).

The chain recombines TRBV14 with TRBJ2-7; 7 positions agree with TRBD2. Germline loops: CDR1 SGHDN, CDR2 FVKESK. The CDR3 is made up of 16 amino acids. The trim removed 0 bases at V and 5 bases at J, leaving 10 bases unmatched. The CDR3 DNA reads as TGTGCCAGCAGCCAAGATCTGGGCGGGAGTCCTCACGAGCAGTACTTC. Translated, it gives CASSQDLGGSPHEQYF.

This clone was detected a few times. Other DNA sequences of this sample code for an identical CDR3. The CDR3 sequence is CSVVTRYSMNTEAFF. Written as DNA, the CDR3 is TGCAGCGTGGTCACTCGATATTCTATGAACACTGAAGCTTTCTTT. This sequence joins TRBV29-1 and TRBJ1-1; D not resolved. Trimming shortened V by 6 bases and J by 0 bases, and 17 bases separated the two germline ends. The length of the CDR3 is 15 residues. The germline gives CDR1 SQVTM, CDR2 ANQGSEA.

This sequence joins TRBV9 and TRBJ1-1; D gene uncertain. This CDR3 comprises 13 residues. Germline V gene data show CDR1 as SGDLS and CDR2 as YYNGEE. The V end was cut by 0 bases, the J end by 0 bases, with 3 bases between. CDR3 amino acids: CASSVEMNTEAFF. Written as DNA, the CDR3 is TGTGCCAGCAGCGTAGAAATGAACACTGAAGCTTTCTTT. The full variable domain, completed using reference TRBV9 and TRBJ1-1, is DSGVTQTPKHLITATGQRVTLRCSPRSGDLSVYWYQQSLDQGLQFLIQYYNGEERAKGNILERFSAQQFPDLHSELNLSSLELGDSALYFCASSVEMNTEAFFGQGTRLTVV.

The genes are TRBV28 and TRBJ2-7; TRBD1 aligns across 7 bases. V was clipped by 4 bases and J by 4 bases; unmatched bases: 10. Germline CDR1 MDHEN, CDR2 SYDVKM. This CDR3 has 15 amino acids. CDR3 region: CASSSHRQGTYEQYF. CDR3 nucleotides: TGTGCCAGCAGTTCCCATCGACAGGGCACATACGAGCAGTACTTC.

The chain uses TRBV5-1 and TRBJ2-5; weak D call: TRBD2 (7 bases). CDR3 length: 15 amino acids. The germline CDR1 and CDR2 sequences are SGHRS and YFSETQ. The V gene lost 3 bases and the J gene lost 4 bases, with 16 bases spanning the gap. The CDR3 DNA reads TGCGCCAGCAGCTCACACGTAAGGGGGGGAGAGACCCAGTACTTC. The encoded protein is CASSSHVRGGETQYF.

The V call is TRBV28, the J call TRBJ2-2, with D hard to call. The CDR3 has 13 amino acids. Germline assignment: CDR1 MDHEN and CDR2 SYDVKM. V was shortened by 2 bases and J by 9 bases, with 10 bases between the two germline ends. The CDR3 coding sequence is TGTGCCAGCAGTTTAGGTGGTCCCAGGGAGCTGTTTTTT. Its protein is CASSLGGPRELFF.

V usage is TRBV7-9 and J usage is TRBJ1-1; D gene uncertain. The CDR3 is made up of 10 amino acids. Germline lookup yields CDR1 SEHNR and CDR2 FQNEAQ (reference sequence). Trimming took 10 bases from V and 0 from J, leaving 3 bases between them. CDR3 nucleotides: TGTGCCACCCTGAACACTGAAGCTTTCTTT. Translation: CATLNTEAFF.

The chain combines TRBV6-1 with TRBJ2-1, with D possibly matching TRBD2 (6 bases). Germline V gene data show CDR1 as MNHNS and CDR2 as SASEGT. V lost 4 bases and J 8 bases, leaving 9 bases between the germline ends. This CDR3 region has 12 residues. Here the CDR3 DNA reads TGTGCCAGCAGTGGACTAGGCCATGAGCAGTTCTTC. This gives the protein CASSGLGHEQFF.

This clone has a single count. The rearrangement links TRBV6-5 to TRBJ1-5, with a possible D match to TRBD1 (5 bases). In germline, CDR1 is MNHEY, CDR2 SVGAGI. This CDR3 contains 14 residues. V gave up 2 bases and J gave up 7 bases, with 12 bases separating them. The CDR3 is CASSYGLGEQPQHF. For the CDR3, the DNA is TGTGCCAGCAGTTACGGGCTGGGGGAACAGCCCCAGCATTTT.

CDR3 coding DNA: TGTGCCAGCAGCCCAGGGGCGGATCCTTTGTATGACTACGAGCAGTACTTC. Residues: CASSPGADPLYDYEQYF. This chain uses TRBV9 with TRBJ2-7, with D possibly being TRBD1 (6 bases). This CDR3 is 17 amino acids long. The germline V gene has CDR1 SGDLS and CDR2 YYNGEE. Trimming cost V 4 bases and J 3 bases, with 23 bases left between them.

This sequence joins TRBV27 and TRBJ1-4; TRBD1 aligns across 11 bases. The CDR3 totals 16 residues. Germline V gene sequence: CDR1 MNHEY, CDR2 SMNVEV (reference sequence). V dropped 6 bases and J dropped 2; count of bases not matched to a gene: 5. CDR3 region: CASRRGQGGTNEKLFF. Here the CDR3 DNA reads TGTGCCAGCAGGCGGGGACAGGGGGGTACTAATGAAAAACTGTTTTTT.